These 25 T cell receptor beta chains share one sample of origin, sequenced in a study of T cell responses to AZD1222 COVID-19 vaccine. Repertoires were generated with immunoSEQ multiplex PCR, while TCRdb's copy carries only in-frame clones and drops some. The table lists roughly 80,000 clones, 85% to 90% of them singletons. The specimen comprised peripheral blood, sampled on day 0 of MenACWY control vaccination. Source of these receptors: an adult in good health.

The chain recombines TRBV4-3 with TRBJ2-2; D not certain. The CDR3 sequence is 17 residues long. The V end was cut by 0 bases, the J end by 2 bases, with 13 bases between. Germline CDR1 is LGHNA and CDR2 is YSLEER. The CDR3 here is CASSQEVVSSNTGELFF. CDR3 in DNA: TGCGCCAGCAGCCAAGAGGTCGTAAGTTCAAACACCGGGGAGCTGTTTTTT.

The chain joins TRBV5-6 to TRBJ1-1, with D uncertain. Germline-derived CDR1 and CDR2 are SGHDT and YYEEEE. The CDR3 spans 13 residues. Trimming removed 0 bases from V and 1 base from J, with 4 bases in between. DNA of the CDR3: TGTGCCAGCAGCTTGGCCCCGAACACTGAAGCTTTCTTT. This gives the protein CASSLAPNTEAFF.

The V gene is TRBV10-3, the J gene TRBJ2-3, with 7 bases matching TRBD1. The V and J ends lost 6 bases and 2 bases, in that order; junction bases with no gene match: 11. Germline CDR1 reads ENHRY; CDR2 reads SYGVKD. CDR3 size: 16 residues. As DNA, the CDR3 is TGTGCCATCAGCTTAATCCGGGACAGCCTCACAGATACGCAGTATTTT. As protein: CAISLIRDSLTDTQYF.

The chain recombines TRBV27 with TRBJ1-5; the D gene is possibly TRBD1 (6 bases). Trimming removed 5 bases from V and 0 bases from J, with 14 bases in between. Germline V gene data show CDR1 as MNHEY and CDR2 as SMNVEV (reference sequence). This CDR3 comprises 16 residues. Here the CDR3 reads CASSPSTGSSNQPQHF. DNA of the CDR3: TGTGCCAGCAGTCCATCGACAGGCTCTAGCAATCAGCCCCAGCATTTT.

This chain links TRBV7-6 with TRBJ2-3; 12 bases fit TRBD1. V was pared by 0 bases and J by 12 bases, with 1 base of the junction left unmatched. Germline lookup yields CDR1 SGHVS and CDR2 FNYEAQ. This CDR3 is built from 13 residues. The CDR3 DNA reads TGTGCCAGCAGCTTAGCGGGACAGGGGGCTCAGTATTTT. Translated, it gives CASSLAGQGAQYF. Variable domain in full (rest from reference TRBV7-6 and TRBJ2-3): GAGVSQSPRYKVTKRGQDVALRCDPISGHVSLYWYRQALGQGPEFLTYFNYEAQQDKSGLPNDRFSAERPEGSISTLTIQRTEQRDSAMYRCASSLAGQGAQYFGPGTRLTVL.

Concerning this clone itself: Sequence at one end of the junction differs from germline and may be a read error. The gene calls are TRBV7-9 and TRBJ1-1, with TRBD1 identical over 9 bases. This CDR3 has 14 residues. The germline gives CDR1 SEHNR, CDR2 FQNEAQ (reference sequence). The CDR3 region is CASSFGTGNPEAFF. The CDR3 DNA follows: TGTGCCAGCAGCTTTGGGACAGGGAACCCTGAAGCTTTCTTT.

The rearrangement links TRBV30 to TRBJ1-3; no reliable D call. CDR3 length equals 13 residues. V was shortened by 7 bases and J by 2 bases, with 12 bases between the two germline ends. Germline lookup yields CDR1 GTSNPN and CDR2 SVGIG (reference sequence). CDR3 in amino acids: CASQTRPGNTIYF. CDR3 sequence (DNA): TGTGCCTCCCAGACCCGCCCTGGAAACACCATATATTTT.

DNA for the CDR3: TGTGCCAGCAGCGGGGATTTCACCGGGGAGCTGTTTTTT. This gives the protein CASSGDFTGELFF. The J gene is TRBJ2-2, the V gene TRBV6-5; maybe TRBD2 (5 bases). The V and J ends lost 6 bases and 4 bases respectively, with 9 bases between them. This CDR3 spans 13 amino acids. Germline CDR1 and CDR2: MNHEY and SVGAGI.

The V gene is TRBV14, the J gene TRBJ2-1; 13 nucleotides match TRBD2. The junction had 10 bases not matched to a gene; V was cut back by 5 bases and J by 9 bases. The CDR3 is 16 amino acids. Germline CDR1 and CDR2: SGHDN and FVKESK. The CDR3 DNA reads TGTGCCAGCAGCTCCCAACTAGCGGGAGGGCCGATTGAGCAGTTCTTC. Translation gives CASSSQLAGGPIEQFF.

The CDR3 here is CASSAGLAGWDEQYF. DNA for the CDR3: TGTGCCAGCAGCGCGGGACTAGCGGGCTGGGACGAGCAGTACTTC. The chain links TRBV5-4 to TRBJ2-7, with 12 bases fitting TRBD2. Trimming removed 4 bases from V and 5 bases from J; junction bases left unmatched: 7. Germline V gene lookup returns CDR1 SGHNT and CDR2 YYREEE (reference sequence). CDR3 length: 15 residues.

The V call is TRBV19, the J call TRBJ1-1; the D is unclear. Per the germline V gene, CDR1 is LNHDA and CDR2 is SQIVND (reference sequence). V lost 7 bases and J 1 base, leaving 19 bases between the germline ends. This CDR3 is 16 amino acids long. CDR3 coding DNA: TGTGCCAGTAATTCCCCAGGCGTGTTTTCGAACACTGAAGCTTTCTTT. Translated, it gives CASNSPGVFSNTEAFF.

The CDR3 protein is CASSDKLPSSYNEQFF. The DNA of the CDR3 is TGTGCCAGCAGTGACAAACTCCCAAGCTCCTACAATGAGCAGTTCTTC. This sequence joins TRBV2 and TRBJ2-1; D remains unclear. The CDR3 sequence is 16 residues long. Germline V gene sequence: CDR1 SNHLY, CDR2 FYNNEI. The germline V and J ends were trimmed by 3 bases and 0 bases, with 12 bases remaining between them.

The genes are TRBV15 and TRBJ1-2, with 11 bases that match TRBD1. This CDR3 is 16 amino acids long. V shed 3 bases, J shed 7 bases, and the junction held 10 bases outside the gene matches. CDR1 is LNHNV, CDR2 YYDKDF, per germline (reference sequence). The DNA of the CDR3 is TGTGCCACCAGCAGGCCTGCTGGACAGGGGGCGGGTGGCTACACCTTC. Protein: CATSRPAGQGAGGYTF.

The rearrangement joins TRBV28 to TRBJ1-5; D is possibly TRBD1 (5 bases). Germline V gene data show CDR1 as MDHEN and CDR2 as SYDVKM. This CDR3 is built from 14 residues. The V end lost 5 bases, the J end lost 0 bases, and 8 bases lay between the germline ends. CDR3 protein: CASSRTYSNQPQHF. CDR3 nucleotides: TGTGCCAGCAGTCGGACATATAGCAATCAGCCCCAGCATTTT.

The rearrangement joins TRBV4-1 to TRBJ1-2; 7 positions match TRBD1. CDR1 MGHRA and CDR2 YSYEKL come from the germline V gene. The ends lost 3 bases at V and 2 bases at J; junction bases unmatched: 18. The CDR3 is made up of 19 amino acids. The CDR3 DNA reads TGCGCCAGCAGCCAGACGACTACTTTGGACAGGCGGGGAAACTATGGCTACACCTTC. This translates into CASSQTTTLDRRGNYGYTF.

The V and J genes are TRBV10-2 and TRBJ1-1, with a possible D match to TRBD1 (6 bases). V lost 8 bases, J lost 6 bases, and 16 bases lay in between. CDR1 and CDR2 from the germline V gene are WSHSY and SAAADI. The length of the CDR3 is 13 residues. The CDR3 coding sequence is TGCGCCAGCGGAACAGGGAGTGGAGCTGAAGCTTTCTTT. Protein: CASGTGSGAEAFF.

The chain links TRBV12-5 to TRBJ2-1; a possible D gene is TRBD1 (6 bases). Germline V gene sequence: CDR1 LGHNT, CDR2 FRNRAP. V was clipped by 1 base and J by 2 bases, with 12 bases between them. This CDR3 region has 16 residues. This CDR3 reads CASGLAQGPPYNEQFF. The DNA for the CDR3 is TGTGCTAGTGGTTTGGCACAGGGTCCTCCCTACAATGAGCAGTTCTTC.

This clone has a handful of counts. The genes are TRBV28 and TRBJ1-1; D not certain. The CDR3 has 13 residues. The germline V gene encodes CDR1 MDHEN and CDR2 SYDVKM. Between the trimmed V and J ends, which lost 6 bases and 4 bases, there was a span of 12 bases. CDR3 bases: TGTGCCAGCAGCCCCCCCCTGGTCACTGAAGCTTTCTTT. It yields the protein CASSPPLVTEAFF.

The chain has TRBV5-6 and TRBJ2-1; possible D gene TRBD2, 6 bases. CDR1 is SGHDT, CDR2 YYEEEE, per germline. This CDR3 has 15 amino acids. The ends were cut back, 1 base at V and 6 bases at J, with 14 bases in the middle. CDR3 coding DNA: TGTGCCAGCAGCTTGCGGGAGTCTGGGATCAATGAGCAGTTCTTC. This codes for CASSLRESGINEQFF.

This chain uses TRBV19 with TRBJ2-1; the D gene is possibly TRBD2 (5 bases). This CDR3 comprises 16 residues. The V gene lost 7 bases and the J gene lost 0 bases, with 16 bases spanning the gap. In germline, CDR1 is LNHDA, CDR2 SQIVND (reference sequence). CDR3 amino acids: CASTPSAASSYNEQFF. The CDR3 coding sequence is TGTGCCAGTACCCCCTCAGCGGCTAGCTCCTACAATGAGCAGTTCTTC.

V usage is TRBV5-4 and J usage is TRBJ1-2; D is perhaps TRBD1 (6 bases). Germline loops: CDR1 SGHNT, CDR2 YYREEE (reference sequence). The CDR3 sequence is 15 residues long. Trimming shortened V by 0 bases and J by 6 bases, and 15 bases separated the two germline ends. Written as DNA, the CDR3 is TGTGCCAGCAGCTTGGATGAGTCAGGGGCCCATGGCTACACCTTC. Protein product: CASSLDESGAHGYTF.

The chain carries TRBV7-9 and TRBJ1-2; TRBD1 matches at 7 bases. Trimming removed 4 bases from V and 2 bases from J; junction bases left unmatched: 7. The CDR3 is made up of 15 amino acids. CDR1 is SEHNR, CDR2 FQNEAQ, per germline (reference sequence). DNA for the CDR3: TGTGCCAGCAGCTCCGTTACGACAGGGAACTATGGCTACACCTTC. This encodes CASSSVTTGNYGYTF.

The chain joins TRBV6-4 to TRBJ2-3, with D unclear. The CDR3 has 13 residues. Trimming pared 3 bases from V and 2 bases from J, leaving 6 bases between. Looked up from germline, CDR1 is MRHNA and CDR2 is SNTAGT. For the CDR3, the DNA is TGTGCCAGCAGTGAGCCGAACACAGATACGCAGTATTTT. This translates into CASSEPNTDTQYF.

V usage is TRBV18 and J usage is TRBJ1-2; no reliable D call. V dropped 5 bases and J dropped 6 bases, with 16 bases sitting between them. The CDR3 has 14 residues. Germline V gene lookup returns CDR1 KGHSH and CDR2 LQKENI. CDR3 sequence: CASSKMASIDGYTF. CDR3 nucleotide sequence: TGTGCCAGCTCAAAGATGGCCTCGATCGATGGCTACACCTTC.

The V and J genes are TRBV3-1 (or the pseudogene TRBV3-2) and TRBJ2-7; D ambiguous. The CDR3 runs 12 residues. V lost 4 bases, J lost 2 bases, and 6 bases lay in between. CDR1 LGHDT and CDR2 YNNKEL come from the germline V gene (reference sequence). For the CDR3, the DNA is TGTGCCAGCAGCCCCCAGCCCTACGAGCAGTACTTC. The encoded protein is CASSPQPYEQYF.